Here is one T cell receptor beta chain with its context. What it recognizes is unknown. CDR3 length: 15 residues. V was clipped by 6 bases and J by 0 bases, with 13 bases between them. The entry originates in a study of breast tumors, draining lymph nodes, adjacent tissues. Regarding the study as a whole: The data were judged consistent with most tumor T cells coming from lymph node and expanding in tumor. The lymph node origin of tumor T cells was framed as consistent with a hypothesis, not demonstrated. Luminal-like breast cancer showed significantly greater tumor-nontumor repertoire similarity than basal-like breast cancer did.

TCRdb called the multiplex PCR reads again in MiXCR, with one record for every CDR3 protein. This table has roughly 70,000 distinct CDR3 sequences, around 43% appearing once. The chain couples TRBV12-3 or TRBV12-4 to TRBJ2-3, with D perhaps TRBD2 (5 bases). Sequencing used breast tumor tissue. This clonotype was sampled from a female donor with breast cancer. Some clones in this sample may be carry-over from other donors' samples. This CDR3 reads CASSMTGGSTDTQYF. DNA of the CDR3: TGTGCCAGCAGCATGACTGGCGGGAGCACAGATACGCAGTATTTT.